One sample yielded the 24 T cell receptor beta chains listed below, sequenced in a study of cytomegalovirus exposure and HLA in healthy donors. A multiplex PCR was run with 60 Vbeta primers and 13 Jbeta primers. Clones were sequenced by immunoSEQ multiplex PCR, and TCRdb holds only the in-frame ones, with some missing. Of about 150,000 clones in the sample, about 83% were seen once. The sequenced material came from PBMCs. These receptors came from a woman aged 25 to 45 in good health and CMV-seronegative.

The chain has TRBV20-1 and TRBJ1-1; D unclear. CDR3 length: 11 amino acids. Germline-derived CDR1 and CDR2 are DFQATT and SNEGSKA (reference sequence). V was shortened by 0 bases and J by 6 bases, with 5 bases between the two germline ends. The CDR3 nucleotides read TGCAGTGCTAGAGATCTAGCTGAAGCTTTCTTT. Protein: CSARDLAEAFF.

The J gene is TRBJ1-5, the V gene TRBV6-1; unclear D gene. Germline V CDR1 and CDR2: MNHNS, SASEGT. The CDR3 runs 14 residues. The V end was cut by 6 bases, the J end by 3 bases, with 12 bases between. CDR3 sequence reads: CASSRGPINQPQHF. In nucleotides, the CDR3 is TGTGCCAGCAGCCGTGGGCCGATCAATCAGCCCCAGCATTTT.

V gene TRBV19 combines with J gene TRBJ2-3, with TRBD2 matching 14 bases. This CDR3 is built from 15 residues. J was trimmed by 5 bases and V by 7 bases; bases with no gene match: 5. Germline CDR1 and CDR2: LNHDA and SQIVND (reference sequence). As DNA, the CDR3 is TGTGCCAGTAAATTGACTAGCGGGGGGGAAGATACGCAGTATTTT. Protein: CASKLTSGGEDTQYF. Filled out from reference TRBV19 and TRBJ2-3, the complete variable domain reads DGGITQSPKYLFRKEGQNVTLSCEQNLNHDAMYWYRQDPGQGLRLIYYSQIVNDFQKGDIAEGYSVSREKKESFPLTVTSAQKNPTAFYLCASKLTSGGEDTQYFGPGTRLTVL.

This clone was detected once. J is TRBJ2-1 and V is TRBV7-9; the match to TRBD1 covers 9 bases. The length of the CDR3 is 15 residues. From germline, CDR1 is SEHNR and CDR2 FQNEAQ (reference sequence). V trimming: 5 bases; J trimming: 8 bases; junction bases outside the gene matches: 10. The CDR3, as DNA: TGTGCCAGCAGCCTCCGGGACAGGGATGTCCATGAGCAGTTCTTC. Translated, it gives CASSLRDRDVHEQFF.

The rearrangement joins TRBV2 to TRBJ2-7; the D is unclear. This CDR3 spans 17 amino acids. The V end lost 3 bases, the J end lost 3 bases, and 21 bases lay between the germline ends. CDR1 SNHLY and CDR2 FYNNEI come from the germline V gene. The CDR3 nucleotides read TGTGCCAGCAGTGAGGAGCCAGCTTCTAATCTTTTCTACGAGCAGTACTTC. Translated, it gives CASSEEPASNLFYEQYF.

The rearrangement joins TRBV9 to TRBJ2-1; D perhaps matches TRBD2 (5 bases). Germline V lookup: CDR1 SGDLS, CDR2 YYNGEE. V lost 0 bases to trimming and J lost 10 bases, with 8 bases between them. The CDR3 has 12 amino acids. The CDR3 protein is CASSVARGEQFF. The CDR3 DNA is TGTGCCAGCAGCGTAGCCCGGGGAGAGCAGTTCTTC.

The rearrangement joins TRBV7-9 to TRBJ2-5; 10 bases line up with TRBD1. Trimming at V came to 5 bases and at J to 5 bases, leaving 5 bases not matched to a gene. The CDR3 sequence is 14 residues long. CDR1 is SEHNR, CDR2 FQNEAQ, per germline (reference sequence). Here the CDR3 reads CASSTRQGAETQYF. CDR3 in DNA: TGTGCCAGCAGCACACGACAGGGGGCTGAGACCCAGTACTTC.

This sequence joins TRBV5-4 and TRBJ2-3; D might be TRBD1 (5 bases). The germline CDR1 and CDR2 sequences are SGHNT and YYREEE (reference sequence). V was pared by 3 bases and J by 3 bases, with 20 bases between. There are 17 residues in the CDR3. In DNA, the CDR3 is TGTGCCAGCAGCTGGCAGGGATGGGGTCGAAGGACAGATACGCAGTATTTT. It yields the protein CASSWQGWGRRTDTQYF. The complete variable domain, with remaining parts taken from reference TRBV5-4 and TRBJ2-3, reads ETGVTQSPTHLIKTRGQQVTLRCSSQSGHNTVSWYQQALGQGPQFIFQYYREEENGRGNFPPRFSGLQFPNYSSELNVNALELDDSALYLCASSWQGWGRRTDTQYFGPGTRLTVL.

In this sample, this clone turned up once. The chain combines TRBV11-3 with TRBJ2-1; weak D call: TRBD1 (6 bases). Germline CDR1 is SGHNT and CDR2 is YENEEA. V was pared by 8 bases and J by 8 bases, with 10 bases between. This CDR3 comprises 11 residues. Here the CDR3 reads CASAEGDEQFF. The CDR3 DNA reads TGTGCCAGCGCTGAGGGGGATGAGCAGTTCTTC. Complete variable domain (other parts from reference TRBV11-3 and TRBJ2-1): EAGVVQSPRYKIIEKKQPVAFWCNPISGHNTLYWYLQNLGQGPELLIRYENEEAVDDSQLPKDRFSAERLKGVDSTLKIQPAELGDSAVYLCASAEGDEQFFGPGTRLTVL.

V is TRBV30 and J is TRBJ1-5, with 7 bases aligning to TRBD1. The CDR3 covers 15 residues. Germline lookup yields CDR1 GTSNPN and CDR2 SVGIG (reference sequence). V was pared by 1 base and J by 10 bases, with 13 bases of the junction left unmatched. CDR3 DNA sequence: TGTGCCTGGAGTGAGGCATTGACAGGGAGGTCCCCCCAGCATTTT. Translated: CAWSEALTGRSPQHF. The full variable domain, its missing parts supplied by reference TRBV30 and TRBJ1-5, is SQTIHQWPATLVQPVGSPLSLECTVEGTSNPNLYWYRQAAGRGLQLLFYSVGIGQISSEVPQNLSASRPQDRQFILSSKKLLLSDSGFYLCAWSEALTGRSPQHFGDGTRLSIL.

The rearrangement uses TRBV10-3 and TRBJ2-2; 7 nucleotides align to TRBD1. V shed 2 bases and J 0 bases; nucleotides not matched to a gene: 18. This CDR3 region has 21 residues. CDR1 and CDR2 from the germline V gene are ENHRY and SYGVKD. CDR3: CAISELISRQGESANTGELFF. CDR3 bases: TGTGCCATCAGTGAGCTGATAAGTAGGCAGGGGGAAAGCGCGAACACCGGGGAGCTGTTTTTT.

This chain connects TRBV7-2 to TRBJ2-7; TRBD1 might be the D (6 bases). The CDR3 runs 18 residues. V was shortened by 7 bases and J by 3 bases, with 28 bases between the two germline ends. In germline, CDR1 is SGHTA, CDR2 FQGNSA. The CDR3 reads CASTPSGPPTGQFYEQYF. CDR3 coding DNA: TGTGCCAGCACCCCTTCGGGACCTCCTACAGGGCAATTCTACGAGCAGTACTTC.

The chain links TRBV28 to TRBJ2-7, with 7 bases matching TRBD2. Per germline, CDR1 MDHEN and CDR2 SYDVKM. This CDR3 comprises 14 residues. Trimming cost V 7 bases and J 2 bases; bases outside gene matches: 8. Here the CDR3 reads CASTPGGTPYEQYF. CDR3 nucleotides: TGTGCCAGCACCCCGGGGGGAACCCCCTACGAGCAGTACTTC. The whole variable domain, filled in from reference TRBV28 and TRBJ2-7, reads DVKVTQSSRYLVKRTGEKVFLECVQDMDHENMFWYRQDPGLGLRLIYFSYDVKMKEKGDIPEGYSVSREKKERFSLILESASTNQTSMYLCASTPGGTPYEQYFGPGTRLTVT.

The rearrangement joins TRBV15 to TRBJ1-2; TRBD1 matches 7 bases. The CDR3 has 13 amino acids. Looked up from germline, CDR1 is LNHNV and CDR2 is YYDKDF (reference sequence). With V trimmed by 8 bases and J by 6 bases, 9 bases remained unmatched. The CDR3 region has the DNA TGTGCCACCGGGAAACTCACAGGGGATGGCTACACCTTC. Translated: CATGKLTGDGYTF.

As regards this clone: Distinct nucleotide sequences in the sample also encode this CDR3. The chain is built from TRBV5-1 and TRBJ1-1; D is unresolved. V was pared by 1 base and J by 1 base, with 8 bases between. This CDR3 has 14 amino acids. Germline CDR1 reads SGHRS; CDR2 reads YFSETQ. CDR3 DNA: TGCGCCAGCAGCTTGTCCGGCGGGAACACTGAAGCTTTCTTT. Its protein product is CASSLSGGNTEAFF. Based on the CDR3 plus reference TRBV5-1 and TRBJ1-1, the full variable domain is KAGVTQTPRYLIKTRGQQVTLSCSPISGHRSVSWYQQTPGQGLQFLFEYFSETQRNKGNFPGRFSGRQFSNSRSEMNVSTLELGDSALYLCASSLSGGNTEAFFGQGTRLTVV.

The CDR3 region has the DNA TGTGCCAGCGGGAGGGGCAAAGAGACCCAGTACTTC. This translates into CASGRGKETQYF. The chain carries TRBV28 and TRBJ2-5; 7 bases map to TRBD2. Trimming removed 8 bases from V and 3 bases from J; junction bases left unmatched: 3. In germline, CDR1 is MDHEN, CDR2 SYDVKM. The CDR3 is made up of 12 amino acids.

This clone was counted between two and nine times. The V and J genes are TRBV7-8 and TRBJ1-2; D is ambiguous. Germline CDR1 is SGHVS and CDR2 is FQNEAQ. Trimming removed 2 bases at V and 0 bases at J, with 4 bases between. CDR3 length: 13 amino acids. The CDR3 reads CASSLTTNYGYTF. In DNA form, the CDR3 reads TGTGCCAGCAGCTTAACAACTAACTATGGCTACACCTTC. Based on the CDR3 plus reference TRBV7-8 and TRBJ1-2, the full variable domain is GAGVSQSPRYKVAKRGQDVALRCDPISGHVSLFWYQQALGQGPEFLTYFQNEAQLDKSGLPSDRFFAERPEGSVSTLKIQRTQQEDSAVYLCASSLTTNYGYTFGSGTRLTVV.

The CDR3 region is CASSSLLGTSNQPQHF. The DNA of the CDR3 is TGTGCCAGCAGCTCCCTATTAGGGACAAGCAATCAGCCCCAGCATTTT. This chain links TRBV7-2 with TRBJ1-5; D perhaps matches TRBD1 (6 bases). The CDR3 sequence is 16 residues long. The V end was cut by 4 bases, the J end by 1 base, with 14 bases between. Germline V CDR1 and CDR2: SGHTA, FQGNSA.

The rearrangement uses TRBV5-1 and TRBJ2-7; 12 bases line up with TRBD2. There are 16 residues in the CDR3. Germline V CDR1 and CDR2: SGHRS, YFSETQ. V lost 7 bases to trimming and J lost 6 bases; unmatched junction nucleotides: 14. The CDR3 DNA is TGCGCCAGCTCCGTTGGCGTCGCTAGCGGGGGGGCCGAGCAGTACTTC. As protein: CASSVGVASGGAEQYF.

With regard to this clone: The junction shows a germline mismatch at one end, possibly a read error. This chain's CDR3 is CASSLSRGRDQPQQF. The CDR3 bases are TGTGCCAGCAGTTTAAGCAGGGGAAGGGATCAGCCCCAGCAATTT. The chain has TRBV28 and TRBJ1-5, with a possible D match to TRBD1 (6 bases). The CDR3 runs 15 residues. The germline V gene encodes CDR1 MDHEN and CDR2 SYDVKM.

This clone was recorded a few times. The chain uses TRBV19 and TRBJ2-2, with 8 bases identical to TRBD2. V shed 6 bases, J shed 4 bases, and the junction held 4 bases outside the gene matches. The CDR3 has 14 residues. Germline V CDR1 and CDR2: LNHDA, SQIVND (reference sequence). CDR3 in DNA: TGTGCCAGTAGGGCGGGACTAGGCACCGGGGAGCTGTTTTTT. The encoded protein is CASRAGLGTGELFF.

The chain joins TRBV11-2 to TRBJ2-7, with 10 bases matching TRBD1. Trimming cost V 5 bases and J 1 base; bases outside gene matches: 2. The CDR3 is made up of 14 amino acids. Germline V CDR1 and CDR2: SGHAT, FQNNGV. CDR3 amino acids: CASSTGQGSYEQYF. CDR3 DNA sequence: TGTGCCAGCAGCACGGGACAGGGGTCCTACGAGCAGTACTTC.

Concerning this clone: The junction departs from the called germline gene at one end, perhaps through a read error. The chain employs TRBV5-4 and TRBJ1-2; unclear D gene. Germline V lookup: CDR1 SGHNT, CDR2 YYREEE (reference sequence). The CDR3 is made up of 13 amino acids. DNA of the CDR3: TGTGCCAGCAGCTCCGCGAATAACTATGGCTACCCCTTC. Its protein is CASSSANNYGYPF.

About this clone itself: One junction end does not reproduce the germline sequence, and a read error may be involved. The chain couples TRBV19 to TRBJ1-1, with D possibly being TRBD1 (5 bases). Germline V gene lookup returns CDR1 LNHDA and CDR2 SQIVND (reference sequence). The CDR3 has 13 residues. The chain's CDR3 is CASSGGLNTEALF. The CDR3 nucleotides read TGTGCCAGTAGCGGGGGACTTAACACTGAAGCTCTCTTT. Looking up the rest from reference TRBV19 and TRBJ1-1 gives the full variable domain: DGGITQSPKYLFRKEGQNVTLSCEQNLNHDAMYWYRQDPGQGLRLIYYSQIVNDFQKGDIAEGYSVSREKKESFPLTVTSAQKNPTAFYLCASSGGLNTEALFGQGTRLTVV.